Below, 10 T cell receptor beta chains from the same sample are listed, as sequenced in a study of T cells in Graves' hyperthyroidism and ophthalmopathy. There were TCR beta CDR3 regions amplified from RNA transcripts. The HTBI primer set served for first-round RT-PCR of the TCR CDR3. TCRdb analysed the multiplex PCR reads with MiXCR anew, one entry per CDR3 protein. The sample has roughly 580,000 distinct CDR3 sequences; 46% are singletons. Sequenced input: peripheral blood or thyroid tissue (not recorded which). These TCRs come from a woman between 18 and 29 years old with Graves' hyperthyroidism.

The rearrangement joins TRBV29-1 to TRBJ2-5; 8 bases are shared with TRBD1. This CDR3 contains 13 residues. V shed 7 bases, J shed 1 base, and the junction held 5 bases outside the gene matches. Looked up from germline, CDR1 is SQVTM and CDR2 is ANQGSEA. The CDR3 DNA reads TGCAGCGCTAGGACAGGGATCCAAGAGACCCAGTACTTC. This encodes CSARTGIQETQYF.

The chain links TRBV29-1 to TRBJ2-2, with 7 positions matching TRBD1. The CDR3 totals 13 residues. The V gene end was trimmed by 6 bases and the J gene end by 4 bases; junction bases not matched to a gene: 5. Germline V gives CDR1 SQVTM, CDR2 ANQGSEA. The CDR3, as DNA: TGCAGCGTCAAGCCAGGGGGCACCGGGGAGCTGTTTTTT. Translated: CSVKPGGTGELFF.

The rearrangement links TRBV20-1 to TRBJ2-3; D might be TRBD1 (5 bases). This CDR3 is 12 amino acids long. The germline V gene has CDR1 DFQATT and CDR2 SNEGSKA (reference sequence). The germline V and J ends were trimmed by 0 bases and 9 bases, with 10 bases remaining between them. The CDR3, as DNA: TGCAGTGCTAGAGATCTGGCAGGGACGCAGTATTTT. This gives the protein CSARDLAGTQYF.

The CDR3 is CSSYGRGVETQYF. The CDR3 DNA follows: TGCAGCAGTTATGGACGGGGGGTGGAGACCCAGTACTTC. The V gene is TRBV29-1, the J gene TRBJ2-5, with 7 nucleotides matching TRBD2. Germline assignment: CDR1 SQVTM and CDR2 ANQGSEA. V lost 8 bases, J lost 5 bases, and 11 bases stayed unmatched. CDR3 length: 13 residues.

This clonotype was counted a few times. The V and J genes are TRBV6-1 and TRBJ2-7, with D hard to call. The CDR3 consists of 12 residues. V lost 2 bases and J lost 3, with 5 bases in between. CDR1 is MNHNS and CDR2 is SASEGT in the germline V gene. DNA for the CDR3: TGTGCCAGCAGTGAACAGGTCTACGAGCAGTACTTC. Its translation is CASSEQVYEQYF.

In regard to this clonotype: A read error may produce the germline difference seen at one junction end. The gene calls are TRBV10-3 and TRBJ1-4, with 8 bases matching TRBD1. In germline, CDR1 is ENHRY, CDR2 SYGVKD. This CDR3 is built from 15 residues. The CDR3, as DNA: TGTGCCAGCAGTTACACGACAGGGGCCAATGAAAAACTGTTTTTT. This encodes CASSYTTGANEKLFF.

This sequence joins TRBV7-3 and TRBJ2-5; a possible D gene is TRBD2 (5 bases). This CDR3 spans 13 amino acids. Trimming stripped 5 bases from V and 1 base from J, with 8 bases between. Germline V gene data show CDR1 as SGHTA and CDR2 as FQGTGA. The CDR3 coding sequence is TGTGCCAGCAGCCCCGGGGTCCAAGAGACCCAGTACTTC. Its protein is CASSPGVQETQYF.

With regard to this clonotype: A much larger clone sits a single nucleotide away, making a read error possible. This rearrangement joins TRBV2 to TRBJ1-5, with a tentative D call TRBD1 (6 bases). The CDR3 is 15 amino acids. Germline values: CDR1 SNHLY, CDR2 FYNNEI. V lost 1 base and J lost 0, with 7 bases in between. The DNA of the CDR3 is TGTGCCAGCAGTGAAGGGACAGATAGCAATCAGCCCCAGCATTTT. Translating gives CASSEGTDSNQPQHF.

The V call is TRBV7-9, the J call TRBJ2-5; 8 nucleotides match TRBD1. This CDR3 is built from 14 residues. J lost 4 bases, V lost 6 bases, and 7 bases had no gene match. Germline V gene sequence: CDR1 SEHNR, CDR2 FQNEAQ (reference sequence). This CDR3 is CASRNHGQGETQYF. DNA of the CDR3: TGTGCCAGCAGAAACCACGGACAGGGAGAGACCCAGTACTTC.

Only a few counts were recorded for this clonotype. The chain couples TRBV6-6 to TRBJ2-5, with unresolved D. The CDR3 spans 13 residues. Between the trimmed V and J ends, which lost 5 bases and 5 bases, there was a span of 12 bases. Germline CDR1 and CDR2: MNHNY and SVGAGI (reference sequence). As DNA, the CDR3 is TGTGCCAGCAGTGAAGGAATGGGGGAGACCCAGTACTTC. This codes for CASSEGMGETQYF.